Listed below are T cell receptor beta chains from one sample, sequenced in a study of T cells after yellow fever vaccination. TCRdb used MiXCR to reprocess the 5' RACE reads, holding one entry per CDR3 protein. Here the sample spans around 300,000 distinct CDR3 sequences, about 4% being singletons. Sample: PBMCs, taken 5 days after the yellow fever booster vaccination. The receptors originated from a man aged 18-30 years who received the YFV17D yellow fever vaccine. CDR3s include the opening cysteine and the closing phenylalanine or tryptophan. The order of the fields is J gene, D gene, clone size, V gene, CDR3 protein, CDR3 DNA. A D gene is named only where the DNA matches it firmly. Clone size is shown for a subset of rows, as once, few, many or a class of expanded clone.

j_call: TRBJ1-1; d_call: -; clone_size: -; v_call: TRBV18; cdr3_aa: CASSPPHNTEAFF; cdr3_nt: TGTGCCAGCTCACCACCCCACAACACTGAAGCTTTCTTT
j_call: TRBJ1-1; d_call: -; clone_size: many; v_call: TRBV18; cdr3_aa: CASSPTDNTEAFF; cdr3_nt: TGTGCCAGCTCACCAACAGATAACACTGAAGCTTTCTTT
j_call: TRBJ1-5; d_call: TRBD1; clone_size: -; v_call: TRBV12-3/TRBV12-4; cdr3_aa: CASSPHPGQYQPQHF; cdr3_nt: TGTGCCAGCAGCCCGCACCCGGGACAGTATCAGCCCCAGCATTTT
j_call: TRBJ1-4; d_call: TRBD1; clone_size: -; v_call: TRBV18; cdr3_aa: CASSRDSLNEKLFF; cdr3_nt: TGTGCCAGCTCTAGGGACAGTCTTAATGAAAAACTGTTTTTT
j_call: TRBJ2-3; d_call: -; clone_size: -; v_call: TRBV7-2; cdr3_aa: CASSLDAGSDTQYF; cdr3_nt: TGTGCCAGCAGCTTAGATGCAGGGTCAGATACGCAGTATTTT
j_call: TRBJ1-3; d_call: -; clone_size: few; v_call: TRBV2; cdr3_aa: CATSEGQASSGNTIYF; cdr3_nt: TGTGCCACGTCGGAGGGCCAGGCGAGCTCTGGAAACACCATATATTTT
j_call: TRBJ1-2; d_call: TRBD1; clone_size: many; v_call: TRBV4-2; cdr3_aa: CASSSRTGYNYGYTF; cdr3_nt: TGTGCCAGCAGCTCTCGGACAGGGTATAACTATGGCTACACCTTC
j_call: TRBJ1-3; d_call: -; clone_size: -; v_call: TRBV18; cdr3_aa: CASSPRGPGNTIYF; cdr3_nt: TGTGCCAGCTCACCACGAGGGCCCGGAAACACCATATATTTT
j_call: TRBJ2-2; d_call: -; clone_size: few; v_call: TRBV10-3; cdr3_aa: CATKPGPSTGELFF; cdr3_nt: TGTGCCACTAAGCCGGGACCAAGCACCGGGGAGCTGTTTTTT
j_call: TRBJ2-1; d_call: -; clone_size: -; v_call: TRBV6-5; cdr3_aa: CASSLRTGSYNEQFF; cdr3_nt: TGTGCCAGCAGTCTCCGTACAGGCTCCTACAATGAGCAGTTCTTC
j_call: TRBJ2-2; d_call: -; clone_size: -; v_call: TRBV7-2; cdr3_aa: CASSLGTETNTGELFF; cdr3_nt: TGTGCCAGCAGCTTAGGAACGGAGACGAACACCGGGGAGCTGTTTTTT
j_call: TRBJ1-2; d_call: TRBD1; clone_size: -; v_call: TRBV9; cdr3_aa: CASSGGDRGLHGYTF; cdr3_nt: TGTGCCAGCAGCGGAGGAGACAGGGGGCTTCACGGCTACACCTTC
j_call: TRBJ2-3; d_call: -; clone_size: -; v_call: TRBV19; cdr3_aa: CASIGDTTDTQYF; cdr3_nt: TGTGCCAGTATTGGGGACACCACAGATACGCAGTATTTT
j_call: TRBJ2-3; d_call: TRBD2; clone_size: many; v_call: TRBV5-1; cdr3_aa: CASSRGGTDTQYF; cdr3_nt: TGCGCCAGCAGCAGGGGAGGGACAGATACGCAGTATTTT
j_call: TRBJ1-1; d_call: -; clone_size: many; v_call: TRBV7-2; cdr3_aa: CASSFSVNTEAFF; cdr3_nt: TGTGCCAGCAGCTTCTCGGTGAACACTGAAGCTTTCTTT
j_call: TRBJ2-7; d_call: -; clone_size: -; v_call: TRBV6-1; cdr3_aa: CASSEARVSGYEQYF; cdr3_nt: TGTGCCAGCAGTGAAGCCAGGGTGAGTGGGTACGAGCAGTACTTC
j_call: TRBJ1-1; d_call: -; clone_size: -; v_call: TRBV7-6; cdr3_aa: CASSLSQGKMNTEAFF; cdr3_nt: TGTGCCAGCAGCTTAAGTCAGGGGAAAATGAACACTGAAGCTTTCTTT
j_call: TRBJ2-3; d_call: -; clone_size: -; v_call: TRBV7-2; cdr3_aa: CASSLMGAEADTQYF; cdr3_nt: TGTGCCAGCAGCTTAATGGGGGCCGAGGCAGATACGCAGTATTTT
j_call: TRBJ2-6; d_call: -; clone_size: few; v_call: TRBV19; cdr3_aa: CASSIEARPSSGANVLTF; cdr3_nt: TGTGCCAGTAGTATAGAAGCTCGCCCGTCCTCCGGGGCCAACGTCCTGACTTTC
j_call: TRBJ2-3; d_call: TRBD1; clone_size: -; v_call: TRBV20-1; cdr3_aa: CSALRDRATDTQYF; cdr3_nt: TGCAGTGCCCTCCGGGACAGGGCCACAGATACGCAGTATTTT
j_call: TRBJ1-3; d_call: TRBD1; clone_size: -; v_call: TRBV7-2; cdr3_aa: CASSARQGLSGNTIYF; cdr3_nt: TGTGCCAGCAGCGCTCGACAGGGTCTCTCTGGAAACACCATATATTTT
j_call: TRBJ2-2; d_call: -; clone_size: -; v_call: TRBV29-1; cdr3_aa: CSVPGNTGELFF; cdr3_nt: TGCAGCGTCCCAGGAAACACCGGGGAGCTGTTTTTT
j_call: TRBJ2-2; d_call: -; clone_size: few; v_call: TRBV25-1; cdr3_aa: CASSESGINTGELFF; cdr3_nt: TGTGCCAGCAGTGAATCCGGGATAAACACCGGGGAGCTGTTTTTT
j_call: TRBJ2-5; d_call: TRBD1; clone_size: few; v_call: TRBV5-1; cdr3_aa: CASSGTGLETQYF; cdr3_nt: TGCGCCAGCAGCGGGACAGGTTTGGAGACCCAGTACTTC
j_call: TRBJ1-1; d_call: -; clone_size: many; v_call: TRBV7-2; cdr3_aa: CASRLMGAEAFF; cdr3_nt: TGTGCCAGCAGATTAATGGGTGCTGAAGCTTTCTTT
j_call: TRBJ2-3; d_call: TRBD2; clone_size: -; v_call: TRBV12-3/TRBV12-4; cdr3_aa: CAAGGSTDTQYF; cdr3_nt: TGTGCCGCCGGGGGGAGCACAGATACGCAGTATTTT
j_call: TRBJ1-3; d_call: -; clone_size: -; v_call: TRBV4-3; cdr3_aa: CASSQESRTIYF; cdr3_nt: TGCGCCAGCAGCCAAGAGTCTCGCACCATATATTTT
j_call: TRBJ2-1; d_call: -; clone_size: few; v_call: TRBV3-1; cdr3_aa: CASSRPGTLSDEQFF; cdr3_nt: TGTGCCAGCAGCCGACCCGGGACCCTGTCCGATGAGCAGTTCTTC
j_call: TRBJ2-5; d_call: -; clone_size: many; v_call: TRBV7-8; cdr3_aa: CASSLRGYQETQYF; cdr3_nt: TGTGCCAGCAGCCTTCGGGGGTACCAAGAGACCCAGTACTTC
j_call: TRBJ2-3; d_call: TRBD2; clone_size: -; v_call: TRBV20-1; cdr3_aa: CSARDATSGADTQYF; cdr3_nt: TGCAGTGCTAGAGATGCGACTAGCGGCGCAGATACGCAGTATTTT
j_call: TRBJ2-3; d_call: TRBD2; clone_size: -; v_call: TRBV7-2; cdr3_aa: CASSSLADTSTDTQYF; cdr3_nt: TGTGCCAGCAGCTCCCTAGCGGATACTAGCACAGATACGCAGTATTTT
j_call: TRBJ2-3; d_call: -; clone_size: few; v_call: TRBV6-2/TRBV6-3; cdr3_aa: CASSRTERDTQYF; cdr3_nt: TGTGCCAGCAGTCGGACGGAGAGGGATACGCAGTATTTT
j_call: TRBJ2-7; d_call: -; clone_size: -; v_call: TRBV7-2; cdr3_aa: CASSLGGARSYEQYF; cdr3_nt: TGTGCCAGCAGCTTAGGTGGGGCTAGGTCCTACGAGCAGTACTTC
j_call: TRBJ2-2; d_call: TRBD2; clone_size: many; v_call: TRBV6-6; cdr3_aa: CASRTSGGAGELFF; cdr3_nt: TGTGCCAGCAGGACTAGCGGGGGGGCCGGGGAGCTGTTTTTT
j_call: TRBJ1-1; d_call: TRBD1; clone_size: many; v_call: TRBV7-9; cdr3_aa: CASSFSQGAEAFF; cdr3_nt: TGTGCCAGCAGCTTTTCACAGGGGGCTGAAGCTTTCTTT
j_call: TRBJ2-3; d_call: -; clone_size: once; v_call: TRBV28; cdr3_aa: CASSAPNLWGTQYF; cdr3_nt: TGTGCCAGCAGTGCCCCAAATCTCTGGGGGACGCAGTATTTT
j_call: TRBJ2-5; d_call: -; clone_size: -; v_call: TRBV7-7; cdr3_aa: CASSWGLGVGETQYF; cdr3_nt: TGTGCTAGCAGCTGGGGACTCGGGGTTGGGGAGACCCAGTACTTC
j_call: TRBJ1-5; d_call: -; clone_size: few; v_call: TRBV7-9; cdr3_aa: CASSSGFGNQPQHF; cdr3_nt: TGTGCCAGCAGTTCAGGGTTCGGAAATCAGCCCCAGCATTTT
j_call: TRBJ1-6; d_call: TRBD1; clone_size: many; v_call: TRBV20-1; cdr3_aa: CSARGTGMRHNSPLHF; cdr3_nt: TGCAGTGCTAGAGGGACAGGGATGAGGCATAATTCACCCCTCCACTTT